These 30 T cell receptor beta chains originate from one sample sequenced in a study of human T cells and chemical hapten exposure. TCRdb re-derived calls from the RACE reads in MiXCR, one entry per CDR3 protein. The data contain around 71,000 distinct CDR3 sequences, 9.8% of them seen just once; the ten biggest clones take up 3.3%. Noted time point: patch test 1, 2 weeks after DPC sensitization. Treatment meaning: therapeutic diphenylcyclopropenone sensitization with weekly scalp DPC. This sample comprised whole blood, obtained in connection with sensitization to the hapten diphenylcyclopropenone (DPC). These receptors came from a woman aged 40 to 55 with alopecia areata. Some clones in this sample may be carry-over from other donors' samples.

This clonotype was counted many times. The chain joins TRBV18 to TRBJ2-2; 9 nucleotides match TRBD1. Germline-derived CDR1 and CDR2 are KGHSH and LQKENI. J lost 1 base, V lost 0 bases, and 3 bases had no gene match. This CDR3 is built from 17 residues. This CDR3 reads CASSPPRTGVNTGELFF. The CDR3 DNA reads as TGTGCCAGCTCACCACCCCGGACAGGGGTGAACACCGGGGAGCTGTTTTTT.

This clonotype was counted ten times or more. The V call is TRBV7-9, the J call TRBJ1-1; D is perhaps TRBD1 (6 bases). Trimming left V 4 bases short and J 3 bases short, with 18 bases between. This CDR3 contains 16 residues. Germline CDR1 reads SEHNR; CDR2 reads FQNEAQ (reference sequence). CDR3 residues: CASSSAMGGMDTEAFF. The CDR3 coding sequence is TGTGCCAGCAGCTCCGCCATGGGGGGCATGGACACTGAAGCTTTCTTT.

This clonotype was observed many times. The chain links TRBV6-2 or TRBV6-3 to TRBJ2-7; D may match TRBD1 or TRBD2 (5 bases each). The germline CDR1 and CDR2 sequences are MNHEY and SVGEGT. CDR3 length: 16 amino acids. The V and J ends lost 0 bases and 3 bases respectively, with 15 bases between them. The CDR3: CASSYSAAGKRYEQYF. The DNA of the CDR3 is TGTGCCAGCAGTTACTCAGCGGCAGGGAAACGCTACGAGCAGTACTTC.

At least ten counts were recorded for this clonotype. The rearrangement links TRBV28 to TRBJ2-1; TRBD1 might be the D (6 bases). The V and J ends lost 4 bases and 7 bases respectively, with 20 bases between them. Germline CDR1 reads MDHEN; CDR2 reads SYDVKM. CDR3 length: 16 residues. The chain's CDR3 is CASSYGPVTGGNEQFF. The CDR3 DNA sequence: TGTGCCAGCAGTTACGGTCCGGTGACAGGCGGAAATGAGCAGTTCTTC.

This chain links TRBV6-5 with TRBJ2-1; the match to TRBD2 covers 13 bases. CDR3 length: 15 amino acids. Germline V gene sequence: CDR1 MNHEY, CDR2 SVGAGI. J lost 3 bases, V lost 6 bases, and 2 bases had no gene match. Written as DNA, the CDR3 is TGTGCCAGCAGCCGACTAGCGGGGGGCTACAATGAGCAGTTCTTC. Translation: CASSRLAGGYNEQFF.

To note about this clonotype: A clone one base away is much larger, so this may be a read error. This sequence joins TRBV5-8 and TRBJ1-5; D is undetermined. CDR1 SGHTS and CDR2 YDEGEE come from the germline V gene. CDR3 size: 11 residues. CDR3 amino acids: CVSGEGQPQHF. For the CDR3, the DNA is TGTGTCAGCGGGGAGGGACAGCCCCAGCATTTT.

The chain recombines TRBV7-2 with TRBJ2-3; tentative D call: TRBD1 (7 bases). Germline CDR1 is SGHTA and CDR2 is FQGNSA. The CDR3 loop spans 16 amino acids. Trimming left V 5 bases short and J 4 bases short, with 19 bases between. The CDR3 nucleotides read TGTGCCAGCAGCCAACGACCCGGAGGGGGCCCAGATACGCAGTATTTT. It specifies CASSQRPGGGPDTQYF.

This clonotype has ten or more counts. The rearrangement uses TRBV7-2 and TRBJ1-1; a weak D match, TRBD1 (5 bases). CDR3 size: 13 residues. V shed 6 bases and J shed 4 bases, with 12 bases lying between them. CDR1 is SGHTA, CDR2 FQGNSA, per germline. Here the CDR3 DNA reads TGTGCCAGCAGTTATGGGGGGGGCACTGAAGCTTTCTTT. Protein: CASSYGGGTEAFF. Using reference TRBV7-2 and TRBJ1-1 for the parts outside the CDR3, the full variable domain is GAGVSQSPSNKVTEKGKDVELRCDPISGHTALYWYRQSLGQGLEFLIYFQGNSAPDKSGLPSDRFSAERTGGSVSTLTIQRTQQEDSAVYLCASSYGGGTEAFFGQGTRLTVV.

V usage is TRBV6-2 or TRBV6-3 and J usage is TRBJ1-5; no clear D. The ends were cut back, 2 bases at V and 3 bases at J, with 8 bases in the middle. The CDR3 loop spans 14 amino acids. CDR1 MNHEY and CDR2 SVGEGT come from the germline V gene. Written as DNA, the CDR3 is TGTGCCAGCAGTTACCCCGGGGACAATCAGCCCCAGCATTTT. Its protein is CASSYPGDNQPQHF.

This clonotype was observed at least ten times. The chain recombines TRBV20-1 with TRBJ1-2, with 10 bases aligning to TRBD1. This CDR3 spans 16 amino acids. V lost 2 bases to trimming and J lost 8 bases; unmatched junction nucleotides: 14. The germline V gene encodes CDR1 DFQATT and CDR2 SNEGSKA (reference sequence). CDR3: CSARPLSGEDRGGYTF. The CDR3, as DNA: TGCAGTGCTAGACCCCTCTCCGGCGAGGACAGGGGGGGCTACACCTTC.

This clonotype was counted many times. The chain links TRBV3-1 to TRBJ1-1; 7 bases are shared with TRBD1. The J segment lost 5 bases and the V segment lost 3 bases, leaving 6 bases of the junction unmatched. This CDR3 spans 14 amino acids. Germline V gene data show CDR1 as LGHDT and CDR2 as YNNKEL (reference sequence). In DNA form, the CDR3 reads TGTGCCAGCAGCCAGTCCGACAGGGATACTGAAGCTTTCTTT. Translation: CASSQSDRDTEAFF.

This clonotype was observed a few times. The genes are TRBV9 and TRBJ1-2, with D unclear. V was pared by 3 bases and J by 4 bases, with 7 bases between. The CDR3 runs to 12 residues. Germline V gene lookup returns CDR1 SGDLS and CDR2 YYNGEE. This CDR3 is CASSAQGYGYTF. The DNA for the CDR3 is TGTGCCAGCAGCGCACAAGGCTATGGCTACACCTTC. Variable domain in full (rest from reference TRBV9 and TRBJ1-2): DSGVTQTPKHLITATGQRVTLRCSPRSGDLSVYWYQQSLDQGLQFLIQYYNGEERAKGNILERFSAQQFPDLHSELNLSSLELGDSALYFCASSAQGYGYTFGSGTRLTVV.

The genes are TRBV7-2 and TRBJ1-1, with D unclear. Germline CDR1 and CDR2: SGHTA and FQGNSA. This CDR3 has 14 amino acids. The V and J ends lost 0 bases and 0 bases respectively, with 5 bases between them. The CDR3 region is CASSLALVNTEAFF. In nucleotides, the CDR3 is TGTGCCAGCAGCTTAGCGCTGGTGAACACTGAAGCTTTCTTT.

This clonotype has a count of ten or more. This rearrangement joins TRBV6-5 to TRBJ1-2; D is uncertain. The V gene lost 2 bases and the J gene lost 4 bases, with 11 bases spanning the gap. The CDR3 is made up of 14 amino acids. Germline CDR1 MNHEY, CDR2 SVGAGI. CDR3: CASSYGRFGYGYTF. CDR3 DNA sequence: TGTGCCAGCAGTTACGGACGGTTTGGCTATGGCTACACCTTC.

Many counts were recorded for this clonotype. V is TRBV9 and J is TRBJ2-3; 7 positions match TRBD2. This CDR3 is built from 14 residues. Germline V lookup: CDR1 SGDLS, CDR2 YYNGEE. V shed 5 bases, J shed 4 bases, and the junction held 7 bases outside the gene matches. In DNA form, the CDR3 reads TGTGCCAGCAGACCAGCGGGGTCGGCAGATACGCAGTATTTT. This translates into CASRPAGSADTQYF.

The gene calls are TRBV7-9 and TRBJ1-6; possible D gene TRBD1, 5 bases. V lost 3 bases and J lost 10, with 13 bases in between. This CDR3 is 14 amino acids long. Germline-derived CDR1 and CDR2 are SEHNR and FQNEAQ (reference sequence). DNA for the CDR3: TGTGCCAGCAGCTTCGGAGGGGCCTACTCACCCCTCCACTTT. The encoded protein is CASSFGGAYSPLHF. Full variable domain (outside the CDR3, taken from reference TRBV7-9 and TRBJ1-6): DTGVSQNPRHKITKRGQNVTFRCDPISEHNRLYWYRQTLGQGPEFLTYFQNEAQLEKSRLLSDRFSAERPKGSFSTLEIQRTEQGDSAMYLCASSFGGAYSPLHFGNGTRLTVT.

The table lists this clonotype with many counts. The CDR3 here is CASSALGTGELFF. Here the CDR3 DNA reads TGTGCCAGTAGTGCCCTGGGGACCGGGGAGCTGTTTTTT. The gene calls are TRBV19 and TRBJ2-2; D is ambiguous. Trimming removed 5 bases at V and 5 bases at J, with 9 bases between. The CDR3 loop spans 13 amino acids. Germline V gene lookup returns CDR1 LNHDA and CDR2 SQIVND (reference sequence).

The V call is TRBV19, the J call TRBJ2-2; 8 nucleotides match TRBD1. Germline V CDR1 and CDR2: LNHDA, SQIVND (reference sequence). This CDR3 contains 14 residues. The ends lost 8 bases at V and 7 bases at J; junction bases unmatched: 9. The CDR3 bases are TGTGCCAGTCGAGCACAGGGGGTGGGCGGGGAGCTGTTTTTT. Its protein product is CASRAQGVGGELFF.

V usage is TRBV19 and J usage is TRBJ1-2; the D is unclear. This CDR3 is built from 15 residues. The V gene's germline CDR1 is LNHDA and CDR2 SQIVND (reference sequence). Trimming left V 7 bases short and J 0 bases short, with 15 bases between. Written as DNA, the CDR3 is TGTGCCAGTACCTCCCCGGGCCGGCCTAACTATGGCTACACCTTC. Translating gives CASTSPGRPNYGYTF.

In this sample, this clonotype turned up many times. The chain recombines TRBV11-2 with TRBJ2-7, with D uncertain. The CDR3 runs to 12 residues. Trimming stripped 3 bases from V and 5 bases from J, with 8 bases between. The germline V gene encodes CDR1 SGHAT and CDR2 FQNNGV. Written as DNA, the CDR3 is TGTGCCAGCAGCTTCCCCAGTCACGAGCAGTACTTC. Protein sequence: CASSFPSHEQYF.

This clonotype was observed many times. This sequence joins TRBV4-3 and TRBJ1-6; D unclear. The CDR3 length is 15 residues. V lost 1 base, J lost 0 bases, and 4 bases lay in between. Germline V gene sequence: CDR1 LGHNA, CDR2 YSLEER. DNA for the CDR3: TGCGCCAGCAGCCAAGGGGTCTCCTATAATTCACCCCTCCACTTT. Encoded protein: CASSQGVSYNSPLHF.

This clonotype occurred many times. CDR3 nucleotide sequence: TGTGCCAGCAGCTTGGATAGGATCGGGGAGCTGTTTTTT. Translated, it gives CASSLDRIGELFF. V and J are TRBV11-2 and TRBJ2-2; D unclear. CDR3 length: 13 amino acids. The V end was cut by 3 bases, the J end by 7 bases, with 9 bases between. Germline-derived CDR1 and CDR2 are SGHAT and FQNNGV.

This clonotype has at least ten counts. The rearrangement uses TRBV7-8 and TRBJ2-7; D is possibly TRBD1 or TRBD2 (6 bases each). This CDR3 region has 11 residues. V was trimmed by 8 bases and J by 6 bases, leaving 11 bases between them. Germline V CDR1 and CDR2: SGHVS, FQNEAQ. This CDR3 reads CASAGGPEQYF. In nucleotides, the CDR3 is TGTGCCAGCGCCGGGGGCCCCGAGCAGTACTTC.

This clonotype came up many times. The chain couples TRBV7-2 to TRBJ1-2, with unresolved D. Trimming left V 3 bases short and J 4 bases short, with 12 bases between. Germline V gene lookup returns CDR1 SGHTA and CDR2 FQGNSA. The CDR3 has 14 amino acids. CDR3 DNA sequence: TGTGCCAGCAGCTTTTCAGGAGGTAGCTATGGCTACACCTTC. It codes for CASSFSGGSYGYTF.

Many counts were recorded for this clonotype. V is TRBV24-1 and J is TRBJ2-5, with 11 bases identical to TRBD1. This CDR3 is built from 14 residues. The V gene end was trimmed by 9 bases and the J gene end by 3 bases; junction bases not matched to a gene: 5. Per germline, CDR1 KGHDR and CDR2 SFDVKD. The CDR3 DNA reads as TGTGCCACCCCTGGGACAGGGGGTAAAGAGACCCAGTACTTC. This encodes CATPGTGGKETQYF.

J is TRBJ2-1 and V is TRBV7-9; no clear D gene. The CDR3 loop spans 8 amino acids. Trimming shortened V by 7 bases and J by 8 bases, and 0 bases separated the two germline ends. In germline, CDR1 is SEHNR, CDR2 FQNEAQ (reference sequence). CDR3 DNA sequence: TGTGCCAGCAATGAGCAGTTCTTC. This translates into CASNEQFF.

Note on this clonotype: A much larger clone lies one base from this, so it may be a read error. V usage is TRBV7-8 and J usage is TRBJ2-3; no clear D gene. The length of the CDR3 is 14 residues. Germline V gives CDR1 SGHVS, CDR2 FQNEAQ. The CDR3 coding sequence is TGTGCCGGCAGCCCAATAAGGGCCGGTCCCCCCATCGATTTT. It encodes CAGSPIRAGPPIDF.

The chain has TRBV20-1 and TRBJ2-1, with a weak D call TRBD2 (6 bases). CDR3 size: 14 residues. CDR1 DFQATT and CDR2 SNEGSKA come from the germline V gene (reference sequence). Trimming took off 4 bases at V and 7 bases at J, with 17 bases between the two ends. CDR3 residues: CSAKPGLLKNEQFF. Written as DNA, the CDR3 is TGCAGTGCTAAACCGGGACTGTTAAAGAATGAGCAGTTCTTC.

The chain couples TRBV6-4 to TRBJ2-3; TRBD2 matches at 13 bases. CDR3 length equals 15 residues. The V and J ends lost 6 bases and 5 bases, in that order; junction bases with no gene match: 5. Looked up from germline, CDR1 is MRHNA and CDR2 is SNTAGT. The CDR3 protein is CASSTSGGAGDTQYF. CDR3 nucleotide sequence: TGTGCCAGCAGCACTAGCGGGGGGGCCGGAGATACGCAGTATTTT.

Comments on this clonotype: Being one base from a much bigger clone, this may be a read error. The rearrangement uses TRBV20-1 and TRBJ2-7; D unresolved. Between the trimmed V and J ends, which lost 0 bases and 6 bases, there was a span of 12 bases. CDR1 DFQATT and CDR2 SNEGSKA come from the germline V gene (reference sequence). The CDR3 length is 13 residues. Here the CDR3 DNA reads TGCAGTGCTAGAGATCCGGTACCCTGCGAGCAGTACTTC. It encodes CSARDPVPCEQYF.